This passage covers 19 T cell receptor beta chains from one sample sequenced in a study of CD4 T cells in relation to SARS-CoV-2 and coronaviruses (dated by TCRdb to the early 2020s). CD4+ T cells from unexposed donors were collected before the COVID-19 pandemic (2011-2018). The EasySep CD4+ T cell isolation kit was used to isolate CD4+ T cells once the cultures had run for roughly 10 days. Libraries were prepared through the immunoSEQ multiplex PCR assay. The table comes from immuneACCESS by way of TCRdb, which keeps in-frame sequences with V and J called. Part of the clones is missing from these tables; in studies checked, under half for an unresolved V gene and the rest for unknown reasons. The sample records roughly 16,000 clones, 70% to 80% of which are singletons. The ten largest clonotypes hold around 15% of the sample. Their target antigens are unknown. Sequences were obtained from CD4+ T cells from PBMCs, cultured in vitro. The receptors originated from a human donor in good health.

CDR3 sequence: CAIREGQVSGEPQHF. CDR3 bases: TGTGCCATCAGAGAAGGACAGGTCTCAGGTGAGCCCCAGCATTTT. This chain connects TRBV10-3 to TRBJ1-5; 7 nucleotides match TRBD1. Trimming at V came to 6 bases and at J to 8 bases, leaving 13 bases not matched to a gene. The V gene's germline CDR1 is ENHRY and CDR2 SYGVKD. The CDR3 is 15 amino acids.

The chain uses TRBV19 and TRBJ1-1, with D unresolved. Trimming cost V 4 bases and J 0 bases, with 12 bases left between them. The CDR3 sequence is 15 residues long. CDR1 LNHDA and CDR2 SQIVND come from the germline V gene (reference sequence). The CDR3 loop reads CASSTPTGLNTEAFF. In DNA form, the CDR3 reads TGTGCCAGTAGTACACCCACTGGGCTGAACACTGAAGCTTTCTTT.

The chain links TRBV9 to TRBJ1-6; D remains unclear. Trimming removed 0 bases at V and 1 base at J, with 11 bases between. CDR3 length: 17 residues. Germline-derived CDR1 and CDR2 are SGDLS and YYNGEE. This chain's CDR3 is CASSVGGSGSYNSPLHF. For the CDR3, the DNA is TGTGCCAGCAGCGTAGGTGGATCTGGTTCCTATAATTCACCCCTCCACTTT.

The chain joins TRBV18 to TRBJ1-3; weak D call: TRBD1 (5 bases). V shed 0 bases and J shed 0 bases, with 9 bases lying between them. The CDR3 is 16 amino acids. CDR1 and CDR2 (germline): KGHSH, LQKENI. CDR3 DNA: TGTGCCAGCTCACCACCGACAGCACCCTCTGGAAACACCATATATTTT. It encodes CASSPPTAPSGNTIYF.

The J gene is TRBJ1-5, the V gene TRBV12-3 or TRBV12-4; the D is unclear. The V gene lost 3 bases and the J gene lost 1 base, with 1 base spanning the gap. The CDR3 length is 12 residues. In DNA form, the CDR3 reads TGTGCCAGCAGTTTCAGCAATCAGCCCCAGCATTTT. Amino acids: CASSFSNQPQHF.

The rearrangement links TRBV7-3 to TRBJ2-2; D is possibly TRBD2 (6 bases). V lost 5 bases and J lost 6, with 13 bases in between. Germline V gives CDR1 SGHTA, CDR2 FQGTGA. The CDR3 is 14 amino acids. The CDR3 is CASSTAWGAGELFF. CDR3 nucleotide sequence: TGTGCCAGCAGCACAGCCTGGGGGGCCGGGGAGCTGTTTTTT.

The chain combines TRBV19 with TRBJ1-5; D gene ambiguous. Trimming shortened V by 5 bases and J by 9 bases, and 14 bases separated the two germline ends. Germline V gene sequence: CDR1 LNHDA, CDR2 SQIVND (reference sequence). This CDR3 is built from 13 residues. The CDR3, as DNA: TGTGCCAGTAGTCAGGAGGCCCGAGCGCCCCAGCATTTT. Its protein is CASSQEARAPQHF.

The gene calls are TRBV3-1 (or the pseudogene TRBV3-2) and TRBJ1-2; possibly TRBD1 for D (5 bases). The V end was cut by 0 bases, the J end by 3 bases, with 14 bases between. The germline V gene has CDR1 LGHDT and CDR2 YNNKEL (reference sequence). This CDR3 is built from 16 residues. The CDR3 protein is CASSQDPGREDYGYTF. CDR3 DNA: TGTGCCAGCAGCCAAGATCCGGGCAGGGAGGACTATGGCTACACCTTC.

The chain recombines TRBV12-3 or TRBV12-4 with TRBJ1-1; D is undetermined. The V and J ends lost 7 bases and 0 bases respectively, with 9 bases between them. The length of the CDR3 is 13 residues. The CDR3 nucleotides are TGTGCCAGCAATGGGCAAATGAACACTGAAGCTTTCTTT. The encoded protein is CASNGQMNTEAFF.

This clone was found once. The chain employs TRBV7-7 and TRBJ2-5; 12 bases are a match to TRBD1. The CDR3 consists of 15 residues. Germline trimming cut 5 bases from V and 5 bases from J; bases unmatched to any gene: 6. The V gene's germline CDR1 is SSHAT and CDR2 FNYEAQ (reference sequence). CDR3 bases: TGTGCCAGCAGCCCGGGACAGGGGGCAATGGAGACCCAGTACTTC. Encoded protein: CASSPGQGAMETQYF. Supplemented by reference TRBV7-7 and TRBJ2-5, the full variable domain reads GAGVSQSPRYKVTKRGQDVTLRCDPISSHATLYWYQQALGQGPEFLTYFNYEAQPDKSGLPSDRFSAERPEGSISTLTIQRTEQRDSAMYRCASSPGQGAMETQYFGPGTRLLVL.

This clone was observed a few times. The rearrangement links TRBV15 to TRBJ2-1, with 13 positions matching TRBD2. After removal of 1 base from V and 10 bases from J, the junction contained 7 bases not matched to a gene. CDR1 is LNHNV and CDR2 is YYDKDF in the germline V gene (reference sequence). This CDR3 is 16 amino acids long. CDR3 DNA sequence: TGTGCCACCAGCAGAGGAGAGGGACTAGCGGGATACGAGCAGTTCTTC. This gives the protein CATSRGEGLAGYEQFF.

The rearrangement links TRBV14 to TRBJ2-1; D is possibly TRBD1 (6 bases). The CDR3 runs 18 residues. CDR1 is SGHDN, CDR2 FVKESK, per germline. V lost 3 bases to trimming and J lost 1 base, with 19 bases between them. CDR3 sequence reads: CASSQGSSQGGSYNEQFF. The CDR3 coding sequence is TGTGCCAGCAGCCAGGGGTCCTCACAGGGTGGATCCTACAATGAGCAGTTCTTC.

The J gene is TRBJ1-2, the V gene TRBV6-1; D might be TRBD1 (5 bases). The CDR3 extends over 13 amino acids. Trimming cost V 0 bases and J 10 bases, with 12 bases left between them. Germline CDR1 is MNHNS and CDR2 is SASEGT. The CDR3 is CASSEARDSTYTF. In DNA, the CDR3 is TGTGCCAGCAGTGAAGCGCGAGACAGTACCTACACCTTC.

The rearrangement joins TRBV14 to TRBJ1-5; tentatively, D is TRBD1 (5 bases). The germline gives CDR1 SGHDN, CDR2 FVKESK. Between the trimmed V and J ends, which lost 4 bases and 0 bases, there was a span of 10 bases. This CDR3 contains 15 residues. CDR3: CASSPGGYSNQPQHF. The CDR3 nucleotides read TGTGCCAGCAGCCCCGGGGGGTATAGCAATCAGCCCCAGCATTTT. The whole variable domain, remainder taken from reference TRBV14 and TRBJ1-5, is EAGVTQFPSHSVIEKGQTVTLRCDPISGHDNLYWYRRVMGKEIKFLLHFVKESKQDESGMPNNRFLAERTGGTYSTLKVQPAELEDSGVYFCASSPGGYSNQPQHFGDGTRLSIL.

The chain is built from TRBV28 and TRBJ1-5; D not resolved. The CDR3 loop spans 14 amino acids. V was trimmed by 4 bases and J by 5 bases, leaving 12 bases between them. The germline V gene encodes CDR1 MDHEN and CDR2 SYDVKM. The CDR3 bases are TGTGCCAGCAGTTGGGGAGGTTCGGATCAGCCCCAGCATTTT. Its protein is CASSWGGSDQPQHF.

The V gene is TRBV5-1, the J gene TRBJ2-2; D is tentatively TRBD1 or TRBD2 (5 bases each). The V and J ends lost 4 bases and 9 bases respectively, with 13 bases between them. The CDR3 is 13 amino acids. Per germline, CDR1 SGHRS and CDR2 YFSETQ. The CDR3 nucleotides read TGCGCCAGCAGCCGGGACCCCCATAGGGAGCTGTTTTTT. Protein sequence: CASSRDPHRELFF.

The chain joins TRBV5-1 to TRBJ2-5; 7 bases are shared with TRBD1. Germline V gene lookup returns CDR1 SGHRS and CDR2 YFSETQ. Trimming cost V 4 bases and J 13 bases; bases outside gene matches: 7. CDR3 size: 11 residues. The DNA of the CDR3 is TGCGCCAGCAGCGGACGGGACAGACCGTACTTC. This gives the protein CASSGRDRPYF.

The chain combines TRBV5-5 with TRBJ2-7; 8 bases line up with TRBD1. With 0 bases clipped from V and 5 bases from J, the junction kept 1 base outside the gene matches. The CDR3 is 13 residues long. CDR1 is SGHKS, CDR2 YYEKEE, per germline (reference sequence). CDR3 region: CASSLAGGNEQYF. CDR3 nucleotide sequence: TGTGCCAGCAGCTTGGCAGGGGGCAACGAGCAGTACTTC.

As DNA, the CDR3 is TGTGCCAGCACCTTCGGAGCGGGAGGTACCGGGGAGCTGTTTTTT. Translation: CASTFGAGGTGELFF. The chain employs TRBV7-8 and TRBJ2-2; 9 positions match TRBD2. V trimming: 7 bases; J trimming: 5 bases; junction bases outside the gene matches: 8. The V gene's germline CDR1 is SGHVS and CDR2 FQNEAQ. The CDR3 is made up of 15 amino acids.